This T cell receptor beta chain was recorded in a study of vaccination effects on CD4 cells after COVID-19. With regard to this clone: Its cognate antigen is unknown.

Expansion with viral peptide pools was applied to antigen-specific CD4+ T cells by the ViraFEST assay prior to sequencing. The culture ran for 10 days, and then CD4+ T cells were isolated. All study participants received two doses of BNT162b2 or mRNA-1273 vaccine. The assay was immunoSEQ multiplex PCR, and TCRdb's table has in-frame clones only and misses some. The sample has roughly 27,000 clones, about 69% seen once; the top ten hold 8.5% to 10%. The receptor was derived from a human donor who received a COVID-19 vaccine. The specimen was CD4+ T cells from PBMCs cultured with HCoV-NL63 spike peptides, collected after COVID-19 vaccination.

CDR3 sequence (DNA): TGCAGCGTCAGCACCCACTACAATTCAGGAGAAGAGACCCAGTACTTC. It translates to CSVSTHYNSGEETQYF. This chain joins TRBV29-1 and TRBJ2-5; no definite D call. The CDR3 sequence is 16 residues long. Trimming removed 6 bases at V and 3 bases at J, with 23 bases between. Germline CDR1 SQVTM, CDR2 ANQGSEA. The entire variable domain, with the rest obtained from reference TRBV29-1 and TRBJ2-5, is as follows: SAVISQKPSRDICQRGTSLTIQCQVDSQVTMMFWYRQQPGQSLTLIATANQGSEATYESGFVIDKFPISRPNLTFSTLTVSNMSPEDSSIYLCSVSTHYNSGEETQYFGPGTRLLVL.